This T cell receptor beta chain emerged from a study of blood T cell repertoires in COVID-19. Germline V gene sequence: CDR1 MDHEN, CDR2 SYDVKM. The CDR3 consists of 13 residues. Trimming took off 1 base at V and 0 bases at J, with 4 bases between the two ends. Repertoires were generated with immunoSEQ multiplex PCR, while TCRdb's copy carries only in-frame clones and drops some. Here the sample spans some 270,000 clones, roughly 88% being singletons. This clone was seen only once. This clonotype was sampled from a woman in her twenties or thirties who had recovered from COVID-19. The source material was PBMCs or T cells enriched from blood (not recorded which). The V call is TRBV28, the J call TRBJ2-7; D is unclear. The CDR3 loop reads CASSLSSSYEQYF. The CDR3 coding sequence is TGTGCCAGCAGTTTATCTAGCTCCTACGAGCAGTACTTC.